This T cell receptor beta chain was identified during a study of technical replicates of blood from a few donors. The protocol was immunoSEQ multiplex PCR, while the TCRdb copy is restricted to in-frame clones and leaves out a portion. The sample has approximately 87,000 clones, approximately 95% seen once. The CDR3 runs 16 residues. Germline V gene sequence: CDR1 SGHNT, CDR2 YENEEA. V shed 5 bases, J shed 5 bases, and the junction held 11 bases outside the gene matches. Sequencing was carried out using T cells isolated from PBMCs. This clonotype was sampled from a human donor in good health. The gene calls are TRBV11-3 and TRBJ2-1, with TRBD2 matching 8 bases. The CDR3 loop reads CASSPKQREKDNEQFF. CDR3 DNA sequence: TGTGCCAGCAGCCCTAAACAGCGGGAGAAGGACAATGAGCAGTTCTTC.